This TCR beta chain originates from a study of blood T cell repertoires in COVID-19. Study-level information: From T cells, B-cell-depleted T cells, or PBMCs came the material, which was cDNA or gDNA.

Germline V gene lookup returns CDR1 MNHEY and CDR2 SMNVEV (reference sequence). The J segment lost 4 bases and the V segment lost 5 bases, leaving 6 bases of the junction unmatched. The CDR3 consists of 14 residues. Method: immunoSEQ multiplex PCR; TCRdb's copy keeps in-frame clones and lacks some. The table shows a few hundred thousand clones, with more than 75% occurring only once. The sample comprised peripheral blood. This clonotype was obtained from a woman aged 55 to 70 with COVID-19, enrolled during active disease. The V and J genes are TRBV27 and TRBJ1-2, with 8 bases matching TRBD1. This CDR3 reads CASSNWTGSYGYTF. CDR3 DNA sequence: TGTGCCAGCAGTAACTGGACAGGGAGCTATGGCTACACCTTC.